These 24 T cell receptor beta chains originate from one sample sequenced in a study of T-cell memory formation after mild COVID-19. TCRdb analysed the 5' RACE reads with MiXCR anew, one entry per CDR3 protein. Of 400,000 to 550,000 distinct CDR3 sequences detected, around 27% appear once; the ten largest clones hold approximately 12%. Sequencing was carried out using PBMCs or a T cell subset sorted from them (not recorded which). The origin of the receptors is an adult woman who had mild COVID-19 (a few samples of this study predate the infection). Cell type and time point are not known.

The J gene is TRBJ2-1, the V gene TRBV5-1; D tentatively fits TRBD1 or TRBD2 (5 bases each). V lost 2 bases, J lost 7 bases, and 19 bases lay in between. CDR3 length: 16 residues. Germline values: CDR1 SGHRS, CDR2 YFSETQ. CDR3: CASSFRGGGDLNEQFF. The CDR3 region has the DNA TGCGCCAGCAGCTTCCGTGGGGGTGGGGATTTGAATGAGCAGTTCTTC.

This chain uses TRBV3-1 with TRBJ2-1, with 8 bases lining up with TRBD2. This CDR3 is 16 amino acids long. J was trimmed by 4 bases and V by 0 bases; bases with no gene match: 5. In germline, CDR1 is LGHDT, CDR2 YNNKEL (reference sequence). The CDR3 nucleotides read TGTGCCAGCAGCCAAGAAGGGGGACTAGTTTACAATGAGCAGTTCTTC. Its translation is CASSQEGGLVYNEQFF.

This clonotype came up a few times. J is TRBJ2-1 and V is TRBV7-9; no clear D gene. The V gene's germline CDR1 is SEHNR and CDR2 FQNEAQ (reference sequence). The CDR3 sequence is 11 residues long. Deletions cut 5 bases from V and 7 bases from J, with 6 bases between. In DNA form, the CDR3 reads TGTGCCAGCAGCGCCCCTAATGAGCAGTTCTTC. Translation gives CASSAPNEQFF.

This clonotype was detected a few times. This sequence joins TRBV9 and TRBJ2-2; the D is unclear. The germline V gene has CDR1 SGDLS and CDR2 YYNGEE. CDR3 length: 15 residues. Between the trimmed V and J ends, which lost 1 base and 0 bases, there was a span of 7 bases. The CDR3 here is CASSVTETNTGELFF. CDR3 bases: TGTGCCAGCAGCGTAACAGAGACGAACACCGGGGAGCTGTTTTTT.

V usage is TRBV5-1 and J usage is TRBJ1-2; 7 nucleotides align to TRBD1. Germline lookup yields CDR1 SGHRS and CDR2 YFSETQ. Losses at the gene ends were 3 bases for V and 13 bases for J; bases not matched to a gene: 12. This CDR3 has 13 amino acids. The CDR3 DNA reads TGCGCCAGCAGCTCACAAGACAGGGATGCGTCCACCTTC. Amino acids: CASSSQDRDASTF.

The chain has TRBV18 and TRBJ2-1, with D perhaps TRBD2 (5 bases). Germline lookup yields CDR1 KGHSH and CDR2 LQKENI. The CDR3 is made up of 11 amino acids. The germline V and J ends were trimmed by 4 bases and 9 bases, with 7 bases remaining between them. This chain's CDR3 is CASSRRTEQFF. CDR3 sequence (DNA): TGTGCCAGCTCACGGAGGACTGAGCAGTTCTTC.

This clonotype was picked up a small number of times. The genes are TRBV24-1 and TRBJ1-5; D not certain. V was pared by 4 bases and J by 9 bases, with 15 bases between. Per germline, CDR1 KGHDR and CDR2 SFDVKD. The CDR3 consists of 14 residues. The CDR3 reads CATSDSTSPGPQHF. In nucleotides, the CDR3 is TGTGCCACCAGTGACTCGACAAGCCCGGGGCCCCAGCATTTT.

This clonotype occurred a few times. The rearrangement joins TRBV7-9 to TRBJ2-4; 8 bases are shared with TRBD2. V gave up 5 bases and J gave up 2 bases; unmatched junction bases: 17. The CDR3 extends over 19 amino acids. Looked up from germline, CDR1 is SEHNR and CDR2 is FQNEAQ (reference sequence). CDR3 sequence reads: CASSPFPGSSGSSKNIQYF. The CDR3, as DNA: TGTGCCAGCAGCCCATTCCCGGGATCAAGCGGGAGTTCCAAAAACATTCAGTACTTC.

This clonotype has more than one count but fewer than ten. This chain connects TRBV7-9 to TRBJ2-3; D uncertain. V was shortened by 3 bases and J by 0 bases, with 7 bases between the two germline ends. Germline assignment: CDR1 SEHNR and CDR2 FQNEAQ (reference sequence). The CDR3 totals 14 residues. CDR3 sequence: CASSLRKSTDTQYF. CDR3 DNA: TGTGCCAGCAGCTTGCGGAAAAGCACAGATACGCAGTATTTT.

This clonotype was counted a few times. The chain employs TRBV7-8 and TRBJ2-5, with 11 bases matching TRBD2. The CDR3 covers 17 residues. Germline V lookup: CDR1 SGHVS, CDR2 FQNEAQ. The V gene end was trimmed by 7 bases and the J gene end by 4 bases; junction bases not matched to a gene: 14. CDR3: CASIQPATSGSLETQYF. DNA for the CDR3: TGTGCCAGCATCCAACCGGCCACTAGCGGGAGCTTAGAGACCCAGTACTTC.

The table lists this clonotype with a few counts. This chain links TRBV7-2 with TRBJ2-3, with unresolved D. The V gene's germline CDR1 is SGHTA and CDR2 FQGNSA. The ends were cut back, 7 bases at V and 0 bases at J, with 17 bases in the middle. The CDR3 loop spans 16 amino acids. In DNA form, the CDR3 reads TGTGCCAGCACCATCGGCCCCGAGGTTAGCACAGATACGCAGTATTTT. Protein product: CASTIGPEVSTDTQYF. The whole variable domain, filled in from reference TRBV7-2 and TRBJ2-3, reads GAGVSQSPSNKVTEKGKDVELRCDPISGHTALYWYRQSLGQGLEFLIYFQGNSAPDKSGLPSDRFSAERTGGSVSTLTIQRTQQEDSAVYLCASTIGPEVSTDTQYFGPGTRLTVL.

This chain uses TRBV7-9 with TRBJ2-1; D might be TRBD1 (6 bases). Deletions cut 5 bases from V and 9 bases from J, with 11 bases between. This CDR3 is 12 amino acids long. The germline gives CDR1 SEHNR, CDR2 FQNEAQ (reference sequence). The CDR3 here is CASSTGQFEQFF. As DNA, the CDR3 is TGTGCCAGCAGCACCGGACAGTTTGAGCAGTTCTTC.

This chain's CDR3 is CASSFRRGSQNTGELFF. The CDR3 nucleotides read TGTGCCAGCTCTTTTCGGCGGGGGAGTCAGAACACCGGGGAGCTGTTTTTT. This sequence joins TRBV3-1 and TRBJ2-2; the match to TRBD2 covers 7 bases. With 8 bases clipped from V and 1 base from J, the junction kept 13 bases outside the gene matches. This CDR3 region has 17 residues. Germline CDR1 is LGHDT and CDR2 is YNNKEL (reference sequence).

V gene TRBV5-6 combines with J gene TRBJ1-1; D gene ambiguous. CDR3 length: 15 amino acids. Germline CDR1 SGHDT, CDR2 YYEEEE. The V end was cut by 1 base, the J end by 1 base, with 11 bases between. The CDR3: CASSLSREGNTEAFF. CDR3 DNA: TGTGCCAGCAGCTTGTCCCGGGAAGGGAACACTGAAGCTTTCTTT.

The chain links TRBV9 to TRBJ2-6; D is tentatively TRBD1 or TRBD2 (5 bases each). This CDR3 contains 16 residues. Germline V CDR1 and CDR2: SGDLS, YYNGEE. V shed 8 bases and J shed 1 base, with 16 bases lying between them. This CDR3 is CASQGRSLSGANVLTF. CDR3 sequence (DNA): TGTGCCAGTCAGGGACGGAGTTTGTCTGGGGCCAACGTCCTGACTTTC.

This rearrangement joins TRBV13 to TRBJ2-7, with 8 bases matching TRBD1. V dropped 5 bases and J dropped 7; count of bases not matched to a gene: 16. This CDR3 has 16 amino acids. Germline V gene sequence: CDR1 PRHDT, CDR2 FYEKMQ (reference sequence). The CDR3 reads CASSKASGRGRREQYF. Written as DNA, the CDR3 is TGTGCCAGCAGCAAGGCCTCTGGCAGGGGGCGCAGAGAGCAGTACTTC.

This clonotype was counted between two and nine times. This chain links TRBV4-3 with TRBJ1-2; D possibly corresponds to TRBD1 (5 bases). V was shortened by 1 base and J by 3 bases, with 9 bases between the two germline ends. The CDR3 runs 14 residues. The germline V gene has CDR1 LGHNA and CDR2 YSLEER. The DNA of the CDR3 is TGCGCCAGCAGCCAAGCCCGAGGGGACTATGGCTACACCTTC. Protein product: CASSQARGDYGYTF.

A few counts support this clonotype. The chain joins TRBV7-9 to TRBJ2-5; weak D call: TRBD1 (6 bases). This CDR3 is built from 15 residues. The V end was cut by 5 bases, the J end by 2 bases, with 15 bases between. Per germline, CDR1 SEHNR and CDR2 FQNEAQ (reference sequence). The CDR3 nucleotides read TGTGCCAGCAGCCCCCCCGAGGGGGTACAAGAGACCCAGTACTTC. Amino acids: CASSPPEGVQETQYF.

The rearrangement uses TRBV5-6 and TRBJ1-2; D unresolved. Trimming took 2 bases from V and 4 from J, leaving 12 bases between them. CDR3 length: 14 amino acids. Looked up from germline, CDR1 is SGHDT and CDR2 is YYEEEE. CDR3 residues: CASSFERAGYGYTF. CDR3 coding DNA: TGTGCCAGCAGCTTCGAAAGGGCCGGCTATGGCTACACCTTC.

This clonotype occurred a few times. The rearrangement links TRBV7-9 to TRBJ2-1; the D gene is possibly TRBD1 (6 bases). Germline loops: CDR1 SEHNR, CDR2 FQNEAQ (reference sequence). Trimming took off 6 bases at V and 7 bases at J, with 16 bases between the two ends. The CDR3 spans 14 residues. Here the CDR3 reads CASRQTGGANEQFF. DNA for the CDR3: TGTGCCAGCAGACAGACAGGTGGGGCAAATGAGCAGTTCTTC.

This clonotype came up many times. The chain has TRBV11-2 and TRBJ2-1, with 8 bases lining up with TRBD2. Trimming removed 0 bases from V and 7 bases from J; junction bases left unmatched: 2. This CDR3 contains 14 residues. Germline V lookup: CDR1 SGHAT, CDR2 FQNNGV. In DNA form, the CDR3 reads TGTGCCAGCAGCTTAGACCGGGGGGGTAATGAGCAGTTCTTC. Translated, it gives CASSLDRGGNEQFF.

The chain recombines TRBV29-1 with TRBJ1-2, with a weak D call TRBD1 (5 bases). This CDR3 has 10 amino acids. CDR1 SQVTM and CDR2 ANQGSEA come from the germline V gene. With 5 bases removed from V and 8 bases from J, the gap between germline ends came to 9 bases. This CDR3 is CSVYQGGYTF. CDR3 DNA: TGCAGCGTTTATCAGGGCGGCTACACCTTC.

CDR3 coding DNA: TGTGCCAGCAGCTGGGGGGAAAAACTGTTTTTT. Amino acids: CASSWGEKLFF. The chain links TRBV5-6 to TRBJ1-4, with D possibly matching TRBD1 (5 bases). Per the germline V gene, CDR1 is SGHDT and CDR2 is YYEEEE. V lost 3 bases and J lost 8, with 5 bases in between. This CDR3 is built from 11 residues.

The rearrangement links TRBV29-1 to TRBJ1-4, with 7 positions matching TRBD1. Germline trimming cut 4 bases from V and 3 bases from J; bases unmatched to any gene: 5. Germline CDR1 reads SQVTM; CDR2 reads ANQGSEA. The CDR3 is 14 amino acids. CDR3 sequence reads: CSVAGDRSNEKLFF. CDR3 sequence (DNA): TGCAGCGTTGCGGGGGACAGATCTAATGAAAAACTGTTTTTT. Full variable domain (outside the CDR3, taken from reference TRBV29-1 and TRBJ1-4): SAVISQKPSRDICQRGTSLTIQCQVDSQVTMMFWYRQQPGQSLTLIATANQGSEATYESGFVIDKFPISRPNLTFSTLTVSNMSPEDSSIYLCSVAGDRSNEKLFFGSGTQLSVL.